This T cell receptor (beta chain) was identified during a study of T cells in Graves' hyperthyroidism and ophthalmopathy. Study-wide points: By a 13 V-J model, ophthalmopathy was set apart from stable hyperthyroidism.

This clonotype has at least ten counts. Its target is unknown. RNA transcripts provided the source from which TCR beta CDR3 regions were amplified. Researchers ran a first-round RT-PCR on the TCR CDR3 using the HTBI primer set. Using its own MiXCR run on the multiplex PCR reads, TCRdb lists one record per CDR3 protein. The sample has about 280,000 distinct CDR3 sequences; around a quarter are singletons. The CDR3 runs 13 residues. Germline V lookup: CDR1 LGHNT, CDR2 FRNRAP. V was trimmed by 1 base and J by 5 bases, leaving 8 bases between them. The study excluded patients with uncontrolled infection, other autoimmune disease, pregnancy or lactation. When hyperthyroidism was first diagnosed, the blood sample was taken, preceding any ophthalmopathy symptoms.

The sequenced sample was blood. The chain has TRBV12-5 and TRBJ2-5; D unresolved. This TCR was recovered from a man aged 35-49 years with Graves' hyperthyroidism that later progressed to Graves' ophthalmopathy. Here the CDR3 reads CASGLETAETQYF. The CDR3 DNA is TGTGCTAGTGGTTTGGAAACGGCCGAGACCCAGTACTTC.